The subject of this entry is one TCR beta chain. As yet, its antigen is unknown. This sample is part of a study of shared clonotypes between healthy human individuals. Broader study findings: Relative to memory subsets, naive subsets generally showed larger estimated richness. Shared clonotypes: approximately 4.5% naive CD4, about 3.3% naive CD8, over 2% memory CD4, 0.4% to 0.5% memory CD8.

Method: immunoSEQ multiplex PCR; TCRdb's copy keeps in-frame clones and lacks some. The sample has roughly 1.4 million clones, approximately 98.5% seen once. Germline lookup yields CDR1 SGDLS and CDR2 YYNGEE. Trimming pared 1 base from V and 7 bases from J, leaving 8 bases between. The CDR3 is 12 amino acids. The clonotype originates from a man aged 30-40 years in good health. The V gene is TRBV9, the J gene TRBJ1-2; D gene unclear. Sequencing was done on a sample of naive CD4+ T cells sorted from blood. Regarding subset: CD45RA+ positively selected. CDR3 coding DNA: TGTGCCAGCAGCGTATCCTCAGGTGGCTACACCTTC. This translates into CASSVSSGGYTF.